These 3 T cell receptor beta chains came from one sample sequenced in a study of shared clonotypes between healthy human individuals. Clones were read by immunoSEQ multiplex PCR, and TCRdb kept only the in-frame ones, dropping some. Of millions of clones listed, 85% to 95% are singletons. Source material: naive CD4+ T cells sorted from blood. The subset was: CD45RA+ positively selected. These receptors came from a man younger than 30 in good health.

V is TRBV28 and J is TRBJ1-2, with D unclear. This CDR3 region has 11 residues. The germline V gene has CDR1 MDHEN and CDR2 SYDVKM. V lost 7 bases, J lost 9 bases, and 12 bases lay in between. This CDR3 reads CASNKMGSYTF. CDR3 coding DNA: TGTGCCAGCAATAAGATGGGGAGCTACACCTTC.

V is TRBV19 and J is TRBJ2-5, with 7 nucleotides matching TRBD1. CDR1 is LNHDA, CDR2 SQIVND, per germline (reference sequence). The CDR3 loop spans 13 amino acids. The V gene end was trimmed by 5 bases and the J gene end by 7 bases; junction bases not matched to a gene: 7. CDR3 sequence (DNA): TGTGCCAGTAGTCCGACAGGGTTAGGGACCCAGTACTTC. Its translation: CASSPTGLGTQYF.

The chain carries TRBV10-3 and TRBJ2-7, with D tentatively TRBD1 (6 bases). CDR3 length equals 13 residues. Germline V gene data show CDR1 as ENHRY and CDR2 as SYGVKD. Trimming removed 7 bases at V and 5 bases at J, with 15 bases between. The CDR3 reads CAITGTPEDEQYF. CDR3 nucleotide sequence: TGTGCCATCACGGGGACACCCGAGGACGAGCAGTACTTC.